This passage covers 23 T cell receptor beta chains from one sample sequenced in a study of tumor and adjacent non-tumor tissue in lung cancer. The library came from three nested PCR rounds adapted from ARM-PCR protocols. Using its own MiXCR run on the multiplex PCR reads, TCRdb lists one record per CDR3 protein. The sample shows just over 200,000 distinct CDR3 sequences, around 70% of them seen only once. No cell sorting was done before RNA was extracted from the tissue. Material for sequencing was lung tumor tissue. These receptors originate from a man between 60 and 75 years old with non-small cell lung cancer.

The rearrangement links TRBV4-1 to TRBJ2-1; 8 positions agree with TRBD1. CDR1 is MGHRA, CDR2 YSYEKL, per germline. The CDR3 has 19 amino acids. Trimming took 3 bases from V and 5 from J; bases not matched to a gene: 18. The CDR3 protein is CASSQDRVVLGPTNNEQFF. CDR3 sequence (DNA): TGCGCCAGCAGCCAGGACAGGGTAGTTCTTGGACCTACAAACAATGAGCAGTTCTTC.

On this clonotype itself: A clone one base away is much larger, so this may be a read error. The CDR3 sequence is CVSSQDGSAYNSPLHF. For the CDR3, the DNA is TGTGTCAGCAGCCAAGATGGCAGCGCCTATAATTCACCCCTCCACTTT. The gene calls are TRBV4-2 and TRBJ1-6; D not resolved. CDR1 is LGHNA, CDR2 YNFKEQ, per germline. The length of the CDR3 is 16 residues.

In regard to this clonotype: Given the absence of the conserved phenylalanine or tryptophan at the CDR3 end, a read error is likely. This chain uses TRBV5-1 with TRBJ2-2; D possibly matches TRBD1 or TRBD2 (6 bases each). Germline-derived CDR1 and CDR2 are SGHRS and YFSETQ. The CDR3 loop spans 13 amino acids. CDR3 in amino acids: CATSRGLAGELFL. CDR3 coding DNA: TGCGCTACCTCCCGGGGGCTCGCCGGGGAGCTGTTTCTT.

The CDR3 protein is CNAWESGSYNSPLHF. The CDR3 region has the DNA TGCAATGCCTGGGAGTCCGGCTCCTATAATTCACCCCTCCACTTT. The chain couples TRBV20-1 to TRBJ1-6, with D hard to call. The CDR3 runs to 15 residues. Germline CDR1 is DFQATT and CDR2 is SNEGSKA (reference sequence).

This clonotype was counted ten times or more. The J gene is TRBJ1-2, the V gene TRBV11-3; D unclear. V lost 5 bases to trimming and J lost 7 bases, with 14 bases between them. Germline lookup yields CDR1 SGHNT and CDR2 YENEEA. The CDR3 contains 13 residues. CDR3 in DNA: TGTGCCAGCAGCCCTCGGCTGGATTCTGGCTACACCTTC. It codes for CASSPRLDSGYTF.

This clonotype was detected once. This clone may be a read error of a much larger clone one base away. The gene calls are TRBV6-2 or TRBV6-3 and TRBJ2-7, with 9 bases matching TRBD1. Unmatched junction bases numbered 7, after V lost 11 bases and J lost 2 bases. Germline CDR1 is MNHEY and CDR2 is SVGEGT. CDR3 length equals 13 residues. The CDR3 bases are TGTGCCGGCAAAGGGACAGGGACCTACGAGCAGTACTTC. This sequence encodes CAGKGTGTYEQYF.

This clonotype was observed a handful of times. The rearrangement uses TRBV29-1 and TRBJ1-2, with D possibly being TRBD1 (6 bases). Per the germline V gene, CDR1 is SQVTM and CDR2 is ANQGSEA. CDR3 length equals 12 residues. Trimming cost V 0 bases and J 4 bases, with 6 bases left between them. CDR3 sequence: CSVEDRGYGYTF. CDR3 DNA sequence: TGCAGCGTTGAAGACAGGGGCTATGGCTACACCTTC. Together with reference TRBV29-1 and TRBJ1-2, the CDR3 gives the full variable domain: SAVISQKPSRDICQRGTSLTIQCQVDSQVTMMFWYRQQPGQSLTLIATANQGSEATYESGFVIDKFPISRPNLTFSTLTVSNMSPEDSSIYLCSVEDRGYGYTFGSGTRLTVV.

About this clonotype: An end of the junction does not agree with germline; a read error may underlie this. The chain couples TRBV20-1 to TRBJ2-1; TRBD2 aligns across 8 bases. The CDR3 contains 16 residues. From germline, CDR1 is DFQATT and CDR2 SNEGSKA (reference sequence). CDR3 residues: CTVFRLAQSSYNEQFF. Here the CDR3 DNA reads TGCACTGTCTTCAGACTAGCGCAAAGTTCCTACAATGAGCAATTCTTC.

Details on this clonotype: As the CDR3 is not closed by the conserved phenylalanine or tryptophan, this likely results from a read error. CDR3 sequence reads: CASSFPNQGIGEQFL. In DNA form, the CDR3 reads TGTGCCAGCAGCTTTCCTAATCAAGGGATTGGTGAGCAGTTCCTC. The chain combines TRBV5-4 with TRBJ2-1, with D unresolved. Trimming took 2 bases from V and 9 from J, leaving 18 bases between them. The germline gives CDR1 SGHNT, CDR2 YYREEE (reference sequence). CDR3 length: 15 amino acids.

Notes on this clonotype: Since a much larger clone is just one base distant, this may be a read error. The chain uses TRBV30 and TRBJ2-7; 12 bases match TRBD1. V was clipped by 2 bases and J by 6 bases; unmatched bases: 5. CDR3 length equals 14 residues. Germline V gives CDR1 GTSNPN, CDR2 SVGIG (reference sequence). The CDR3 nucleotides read TGTGCCTGGAGTATCGGGACAGGGGGCTTCGAGCAGTACTTC. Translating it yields CAWSIGTGGFEQYF.

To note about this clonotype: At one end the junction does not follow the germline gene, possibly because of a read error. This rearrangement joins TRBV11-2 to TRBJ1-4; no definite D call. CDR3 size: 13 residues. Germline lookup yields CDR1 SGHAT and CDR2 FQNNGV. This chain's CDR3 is CVSSTGLNEILFF. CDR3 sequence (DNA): TGCGTCAGCAGCACCGGACTGAATGAAATACTGTTTTTT. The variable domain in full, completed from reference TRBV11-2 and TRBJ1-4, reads EAGVAQSPRYKIIEKRQSVAFWCNPISGHATLYWYQQILGQGPKLLIQFQNNGVVDDSQLPKDRFSAERLKGVDSTLKIQPAKLEDSAVYLCVSSTGLNEILFFGSGTQLSVL.

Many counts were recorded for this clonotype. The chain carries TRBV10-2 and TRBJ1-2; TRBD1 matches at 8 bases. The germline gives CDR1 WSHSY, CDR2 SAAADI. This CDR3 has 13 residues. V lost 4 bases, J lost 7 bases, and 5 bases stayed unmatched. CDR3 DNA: TGCGCCAGCAGTGTTGACAGGGGTAGTGGCTACACCTTC. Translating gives CASSVDRGSGYTF.

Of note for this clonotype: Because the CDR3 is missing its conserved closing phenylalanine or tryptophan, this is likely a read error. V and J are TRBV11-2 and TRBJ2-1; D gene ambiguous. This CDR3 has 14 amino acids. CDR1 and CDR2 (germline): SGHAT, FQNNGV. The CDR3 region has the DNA TGTGCCATCAGCTTAGATCCGTCCTACAATGAGCAGTTCTTA. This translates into CAISLDPSYNEQFL.

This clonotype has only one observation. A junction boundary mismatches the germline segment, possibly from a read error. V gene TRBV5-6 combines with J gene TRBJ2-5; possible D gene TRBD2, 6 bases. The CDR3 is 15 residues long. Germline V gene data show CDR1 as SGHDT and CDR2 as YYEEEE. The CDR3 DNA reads TGTGTCAGCAGCCTACTTGGGCGGGGCCAAGAGACCCAGCACTTC. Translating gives CVSSLLGRGQETQHF.

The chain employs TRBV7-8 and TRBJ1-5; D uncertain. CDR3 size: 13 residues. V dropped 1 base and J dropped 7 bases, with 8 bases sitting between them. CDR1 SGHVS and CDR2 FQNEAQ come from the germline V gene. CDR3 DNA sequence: TGTGCCAGCAGCTTAGGGACGGCACAGCCCCAGCATTTT. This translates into CASSLGTAQPQHF.

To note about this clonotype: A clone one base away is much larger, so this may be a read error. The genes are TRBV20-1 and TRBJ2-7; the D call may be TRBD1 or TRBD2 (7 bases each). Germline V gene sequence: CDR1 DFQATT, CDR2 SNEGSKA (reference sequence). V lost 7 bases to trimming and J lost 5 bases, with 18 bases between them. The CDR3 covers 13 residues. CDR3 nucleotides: TGCAGTGTCACCAGGGGGAGGGGAGACGAGCAGTACTTC. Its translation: CSVTRGRGDEQYF.

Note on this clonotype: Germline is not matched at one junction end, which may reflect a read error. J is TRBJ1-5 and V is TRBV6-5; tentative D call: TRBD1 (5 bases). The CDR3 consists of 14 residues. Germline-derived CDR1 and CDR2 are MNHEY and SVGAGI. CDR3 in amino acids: CASGPQGGNQPQHF. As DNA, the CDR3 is TGTGCCAGCGGTCCCCAGGGAGGCAACCAGCCCCAGCATTTT.

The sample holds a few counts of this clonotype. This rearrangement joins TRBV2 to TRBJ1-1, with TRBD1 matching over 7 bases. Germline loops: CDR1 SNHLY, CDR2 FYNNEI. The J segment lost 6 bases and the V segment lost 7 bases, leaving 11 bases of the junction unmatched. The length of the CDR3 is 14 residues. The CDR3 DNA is TGTGCCAGCACCTGGACAGGAGTCAGCGCTGAAGCTTTCTTT. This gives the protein CASTWTGVSAEAFF.

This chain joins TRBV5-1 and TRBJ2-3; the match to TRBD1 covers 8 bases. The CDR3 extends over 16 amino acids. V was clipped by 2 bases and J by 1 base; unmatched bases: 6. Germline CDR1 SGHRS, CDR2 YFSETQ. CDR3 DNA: TGCGCCAGCAGCTTTACAGGGGGAAGGGGCACAGATACGCAGTATTTT. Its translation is CASSFTGGRGTDTQYF.

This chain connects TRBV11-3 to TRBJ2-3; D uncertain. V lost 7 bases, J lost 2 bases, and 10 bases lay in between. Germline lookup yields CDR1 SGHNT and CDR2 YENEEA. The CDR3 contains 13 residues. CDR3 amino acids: CASNLRVTDTQYF. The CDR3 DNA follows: TGTGCCAGCAACCTTCGGGTCACAGATACGCAGTATTTT.

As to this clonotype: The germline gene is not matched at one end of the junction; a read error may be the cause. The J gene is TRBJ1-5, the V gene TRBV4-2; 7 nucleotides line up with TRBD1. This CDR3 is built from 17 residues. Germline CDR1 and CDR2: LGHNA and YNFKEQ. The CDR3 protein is CASSQARDSNRNQPQHF. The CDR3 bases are TGTGCCAGTAGCCAGGCGAGGGACAGTAATAGGAATCAGCCTCAGCATTTT.

The CDR3, as DNA: TGTGCCAGCAGGCTGGGGGGGAAAGGCACTGAAGCTTTCTTT. It translates to CASRLGGKGTEAFF. This sequence joins TRBV25-1 and TRBJ1-1; D is perhaps TRBD1 (5 bases). The V end lost 6 bases, the J end lost 4 bases, and 15 bases lay between the germline ends. This CDR3 spans 14 amino acids. Per germline, CDR1 MGHDK and CDR2 SYGVNS.

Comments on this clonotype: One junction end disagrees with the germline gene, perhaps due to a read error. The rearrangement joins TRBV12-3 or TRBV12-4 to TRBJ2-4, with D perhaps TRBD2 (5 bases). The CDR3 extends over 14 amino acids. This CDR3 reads CANSLALKENIQYF. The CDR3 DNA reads TGTGCCAACAGTTTAGCGCTTAAGGAAAACATTCAGTACTTC.